Below, one TCR beta chain is given with its context. Its antigen target is currently unknown. No base quality values were provided; no much bigger clone lies one nucleotide off. No treatment had been received by any patient before thyroid surgery. Using T-cell receptor beta sequencing, the study looked back at clinical samples from patients collected from the early 2010s to the late 2010s. The sample belongs to a study of metastatic and nonmetastatic thyroid tumors (dated by TCRdb to 2019 to 2021). For the wider study: Repertoires from peripheral blood and from tumor or nodule tissue samples of malignant and benign thyroid patients were compared. The full study reports these points: In both blood and tumor samples, TCR beta diversity was reported to be significantly higher in malignant tumors than in benign nodules.

The method was PCR. The sequencer listed for this sample is Illumina HiSeq 4000. High-throughput sequencing was used to profile the TCR beta-chain CDR3 region of each patient. Under the source paper's analysis protocol: Drawing on CDR3 differences between clinicopathological groups, the researchers built a classifier meant to tell apart patients with distant-metastatic papillary thyroid cancer. The Shannon index was used to assess repertoire diversity, and the Morisita-Horn index was used to assess tumor-blood repertoire similarity. TCRdb reprocessing: public reads trimmed at Q25 with fastp, clones called with MiXCR, in-frame beta chains kept. TCRdb, not the authors, supplied the V and J calls. The sample table contains around 26,000 clones; only one count was recorded for approximately 20% of them. The ten most abundant clones make up around 4% of the sample. From the cysteine up to the phenylalanine, the CDR3 has a length of 14 residues. CDR3 DNA is the only sequence kept; it has 42 bases, read in frame from the first base. V ends up 4 bases short and J 7 bases short, with an unmatched junction base count of 10. CDR1 is given as DFQATT and CDR2 as SNEGSKA, both from the germline V gene (reference sequence).

The rearrangement combines TRBV20-1 with TRBJ2-7; 10 central bases correspond to TRBD2. Sequencing used adjacent normal tissue. This sequence was found in a female donor with papillary thyroid cancer or a benign thyroid nodule (not recorded which). Some clones in this sample may be carry-over from other donors' samples. The encoded CDR3 is CSATETSGPQEQYF. DNA sequence: TGCAGTGCTACCGAGACTAGCGGGCCCCAAGAGCAGTACTTC.